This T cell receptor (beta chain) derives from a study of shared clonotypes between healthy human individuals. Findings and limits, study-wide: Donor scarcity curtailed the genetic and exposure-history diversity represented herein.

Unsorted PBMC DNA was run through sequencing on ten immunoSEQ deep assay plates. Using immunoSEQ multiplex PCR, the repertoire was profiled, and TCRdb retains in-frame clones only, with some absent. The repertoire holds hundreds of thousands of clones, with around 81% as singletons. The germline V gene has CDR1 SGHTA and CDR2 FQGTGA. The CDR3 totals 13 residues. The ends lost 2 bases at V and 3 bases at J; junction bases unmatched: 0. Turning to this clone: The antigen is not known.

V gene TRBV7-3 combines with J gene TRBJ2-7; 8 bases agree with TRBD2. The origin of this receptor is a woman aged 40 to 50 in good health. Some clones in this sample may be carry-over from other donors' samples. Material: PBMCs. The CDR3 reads CASSLAGGYEQYF. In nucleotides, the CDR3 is TGTGCCAGCAGCTTAGCGGGGGGCTACGAGCAGTACTTC. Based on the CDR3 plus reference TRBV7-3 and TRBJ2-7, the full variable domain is GAGVSQTPSNKVTEKGKYVELRCDPISGHTALYWYRQSLGQGPEFLIYFQGTGAADDSGLPNDRFFAVRPEGSVSTLKIQRTERGDSAVYLCASSLAGGYEQYFGPGTRLTVT.